Shown below are 18 T cell receptor beta chains from a single sample sequenced in a study of blood T cell repertoires in COVID-19 (dated by TCRdb to between 2020 and 2021). The library was obtained by the immunoSEQ multiplex PCR assay. Drawn from immuneACCESS, this table holds only the in-frame rearrangements with V and J called that TCRdb kept. Clones are partly lost; checked studies trace under half to an unresolved V gene and leave the rest unexplained. In this sample the table shows fewer than 250,000 clones, 75% to 85% of which occur a single time. The ten top clones hold 4% to 5% of the sample. Sequenced input: peripheral blood. The receptor set was obtained from a woman in her 70s with acute or convalescent COVID-19.

V is TRBV10-3 and J is TRBJ1-1; possible D gene TRBD1, 5 bases. Germline CDR1 and CDR2: ENHRY and SYGVKD. The CDR3 is made up of 15 amino acids. Trimming shortened V by 0 bases and J by 5 bases, and 13 bases separated the two germline ends. The chain's CDR3 is CAISESGGAGTEAFF. The CDR3 DNA reads TGTGCCATCAGTGAGTCAGGAGGGGCAGGGACTGAAGCTTTCTTT.

The rearrangement joins TRBV19 to TRBJ1-6; 7 bases line up with TRBD1. The CDR3 is made up of 15 amino acids. Germline V lookup: CDR1 LNHDA, CDR2 SQIVND (reference sequence). Trimming at V came to 9 bases and at J to 3 bases, leaving 8 bases not matched to a gene. CDR3 coding DNA: TGTGCCAGCAGTGAGGGGGCCCACTATAATTCACCCCTCCACTTT. Translating it yields CASSEGAHYNSPLHF.

The count of this clone is one. The V call is TRBV5-6, the J call TRBJ1-4; TRBD1 matches at 9 bases. After removal of 4 bases from V and 0 bases from J, the junction contained 10 bases not matched to a gene. From germline, CDR1 is SGHDT and CDR2 YYEEEE. CDR3 size: 18 residues. DNA for the CDR3: TGTGCCAGCAGCACGACCGGGACAGGGTTGTCAACTAATGAAAAACTGTTTTTT. As protein: CASSTTGTGLSTNEKLFF.

V usage is TRBV5-1 and J usage is TRBJ1-1; no clear D gene. Germline V CDR1 and CDR2: SGHRS, YFSETQ. V lost 1 base and J lost 1, with 8 bases in between. This CDR3 has 14 amino acids. CDR3: CASSLNPGNTEAFF. In DNA form, the CDR3 reads TGCGCCAGCAGCTTGAACCCGGGGAACACTGAAGCTTTCTTT.

The chain has TRBV9 and TRBJ2-3, with D perhaps TRBD1 (6 bases). The CDR3 length is 15 residues. Trimming left V 0 bases short and J 2 bases short, with 10 bases between. Germline CDR1 reads SGDLS; CDR2 reads YYNGEE. This CDR3 reads CASSVGGPHTDTQYF. CDR3 bases: TGTGCCAGCAGCGTAGGGGGGCCCCACACAGATACGCAGTATTTT.

The V gene is TRBV30, the J gene TRBJ2-7; no firm D call. Trimming pared 1 base from V and 2 bases from J, leaving 6 bases between. CDR3 length: 12 residues. Germline V lookup: CDR1 GTSNPN, CDR2 SVGIG (reference sequence). CDR3 sequence reads: CAWSGDTYEQYF. The CDR3 DNA sequence: TGTGCCTGGAGTGGAGACACCTACGAGCAGTACTTC.

The gene calls are TRBV5-4 and TRBJ2-2; D possibly corresponds to TRBD1 (6 bases). The V gene's germline CDR1 is SGHNT and CDR2 YYREEE (reference sequence). The CDR3 has 16 residues. V was trimmed by 0 bases and J by 2 bases, leaving 11 bases between them. CDR3 in DNA: TGTGCCAGCAGCTTGGAAACAGGGTCTAACACCGGGGAGCTGTTTTTT. Translated: CASSLETGSNTGELFF.

The chain links TRBV9 to TRBJ1-2, with 7 bases aligning to TRBD1. V was pared by 0 bases and J by 4 bases, with 6 bases of the junction left unmatched. Germline CDR1 reads SGDLS; CDR2 reads YYNGEE. This CDR3 is 15 amino acids long. DNA of the CDR3: TGTGCCAGCAGCGTAGGCGGAGGGGGCTTCTATGGCTACACCTTC. Encoded protein: CASSVGGGGFYGYTF.

With regard to this clone: Other DNA sequences within the sample encode an identical CDR3. CDR3 DNA: TGTGCCAGCAGTCCCGGGTCCTATGGCTACACCTTC. Residues: CASSPGSYGYTF. V is TRBV6-5 and J is TRBJ1-2; D is unclear. Germline V CDR1 and CDR2: MNHEY, SVGAGI. This CDR3 has 12 residues. V was cut by 5 bases and J by 4 bases, with 8 bases left in between.

The rearrangement uses TRBV30 and TRBJ2-3; 7 bases align to TRBD2. Germline values: CDR1 GTSNPN, CDR2 SVGIG (reference sequence). This CDR3 spans 14 amino acids. V shed 3 bases, J shed 1 base, and the junction held 4 bases outside the gene matches. DNA for the CDR3: TGTGCCTGGAGACGGCTAGCGGGCACAGATACGCAGTATTTT. Translating it yields CAWRRLAGTDTQYF. The variable domain in full, completed from reference TRBV30 and TRBJ2-3, reads SQTIHQWPATLVQPVGSPLSLECTVEGTSNPNLYWYRQAAGRGLQLLFYSVGIGQISSEVPQNLSASRPQDRQFILSSKKLLLSDSGFYLCAWRRLAGTDTQYFGPGTRLTVL.

V gene TRBV4-1 combines with J gene TRBJ1-2; D is perhaps TRBD1 (5 bases). This CDR3 spans 16 amino acids. Germline V gene lookup returns CDR1 MGHRA and CDR2 YSYEKL. Trimming took 3 bases from V and 0 from J, leaving 14 bases between them. The CDR3 region is CASSQRYRRANYGYTF. Written as DNA, the CDR3 is TGCGCCAGCAGCCAGCGGTACAGGAGAGCTAACTATGGCTACACCTTC.

This chain joins TRBV7-9 and TRBJ1-4, with D maybe TRBD1 (6 bases). The CDR3 extends over 16 amino acids. Germline CDR1 reads SEHNR; CDR2 reads FQNEAQ (reference sequence). Trimming removed 2 bases at V and 0 bases at J, with 10 bases between. In DNA, the CDR3 is TGTGCCAGCAGCTTAACTACAGGGTCAACTAATGAAAAACTGTTTTTT. This translates into CASSLTTGSTNEKLFF.

This chain uses TRBV19 with TRBJ1-1; no clear D gene. V dropped 1 base and J dropped 1 base, with 7 bases sitting between them. Germline lookup yields CDR1 LNHDA and CDR2 SQIVND (reference sequence). The CDR3 totals 14 residues. Written as DNA, the CDR3 is TGTGCCAGTAGTATAGGTCCGGGGAACACTGAAGCTTTCTTT. The encoded protein is CASSIGPGNTEAFF.

This chain joins TRBV7-9 and TRBJ1-2; 7 nucleotides agree with TRBD1. Germline trimming cut 3 bases from V and 3 bases from J; bases unmatched to any gene: 4. The CDR3 is 14 amino acids. CDR1 and CDR2 from the germline V gene are SEHNR and FQNEAQ (reference sequence). CDR3 coding DNA: TGTGCCAGCAGCTTGAGACAGGGTGACTATGGCTACACCTTC. Translating gives CASSLRQGDYGYTF.

The rearrangement joins TRBV29-1 to TRBJ1-1, with D unclear. V was pared by 4 bases and J by 4 bases, with 7 bases between. CDR3 length equals 11 residues. Per germline, CDR1 SQVTM and CDR2 ANQGSEA. The chain's CDR3 is CSVVTPTEAFF. CDR3 nucleotide sequence: TGCAGCGTTGTTACACCCACTGAAGCTTTCTTT.

This clone has a handful of counts. CDR3 loop: CASSLARLAGGRDNEQFF. DNA for the CDR3: TGTGCCAGCAGCTTAGCGAGGCTAGCGGGGGGCCGGGACAATGAGCAGTTCTTC. J is TRBJ2-1 and V is TRBV7-2; 11 nucleotides agree with TRBD2. Germline V CDR1 and CDR2: SGHTA, FQGNSA. The CDR3 length is 18 residues. V was pared by 0 bases and J by 5 bases, with 9 bases of the junction left unmatched. Full variable domain (rest looked up from reference TRBV7-2 and TRBJ2-1): GAGVSQSPSNKVTEKGKDVELRCDPISGHTALYWYRQSLGQGLEFLIYFQGNSAPDKSGLPSDRFSAERTGGSVSTLTIQRTQQEDSAVYLCASSLARLAGGRDNEQFFGPGTRLTVL.

J is TRBJ2-5 and V is TRBV3-1 (or the pseudogene TRBV3-2); 10 bases line up with TRBD2. Germline CDR1 reads LGHDT; CDR2 reads YNNKEL (reference sequence). This CDR3 contains 14 residues. V gave up 6 bases and J gave up 2 bases; unmatched junction bases: 3. For the CDR3, the DNA is TGTGCCAGCAGTTGGACTAGCGGTCAAGAGACCCAGTACTTC. Its translation is CASSWTSGQETQYF.

This clone occurred a few times. This chain connects TRBV10-2 to TRBJ2-7, with D maybe TRBD1 (6 bases). The CDR3 spans 14 residues. V was pared by 4 bases and J by 0 bases, with 10 bases between. The V gene's germline CDR1 is WSHSY and CDR2 SAAADI. The chain's CDR3 is CASSGQESSYEQYF. CDR3 coding DNA: TGCGCCAGCAGTGGACAGGAGAGCTCCTACGAGCAGTACTTC.